This T cell receptor (beta chain) was recovered during a study of cytomegalovirus exposure and HLA in healthy donors. Study findings and constraints: A few chains tied to CMV proved CMV antigen-specific in vitro. A later analysis showed TCR association rates differing by HLA locus, peaking at DRB1 and lowest at HLA-C. The study recorded around 160 TCR beta chains that were cytomegalovirus-associated.

Whereas donors were nominally healthy upon sampling, unrecorded immune exposures were probable. The study ran its PCR with 60 Vbeta and 13 Jbeta primers. Produced via immunoSEQ multiplex PCR; TCRdb's table is partial and in-frame only. Counted here are approximately 150,000 clones, roughly three quarters occurring once; the ten biggest clones make up around 2%. The CDR3 has 13 amino acids. Germline V gene data show CDR1 as MRHNA and CDR2 as SNTAGT. V was trimmed by 5 bases and J by 3 bases, leaving 7 bases between them. Points on this clone: Its antigen remains unidentified.

The chain uses TRBV6-4 and TRBJ1-4; the D gene is possibly TRBD1 (5 bases). Material: PBMCs. The TCR was taken from a woman in her thirties or forties in good health and CMV-seronegative. CDR3 DNA: TGTGCCAGCAGTAGACAGCCTAATGAAAAACTGTTTTTT. Translating it yields CASSRQPNEKLFF.